The 13 T cell receptor beta chains below come from one sample, sequenced in a study of shared clonotypes between healthy human individuals. Produced via immunoSEQ multiplex PCR; TCRdb's table is partial and in-frame only. The table includes about 2 million clones, about 95% detected once. Naive CD8 cells comprised CD45RO-negative, CCR7-positively selected cells, excluding terminally differentiated effector memory CD45RA+ cells. What was sequenced was naive CD8+ T cells sorted from blood. The receptors were gathered from a man between 18 and 29 years old in good health.

V is TRBV27 and J is TRBJ2-1; 9 positions agree with TRBD2. Germline V CDR1 and CDR2: MNHEY, SMNVEV (reference sequence). Losses at the gene ends were 6 bases for V and 4 bases for J; bases not matched to a gene: 4. The CDR3 extends over 14 amino acids. CDR3 loop: CASRPTSGYNEQFF. The CDR3 nucleotides read TGTGCCAGCAGGCCCACTAGCGGGTACAATGAGCAGTTCTTC.

The chain combines TRBV27 with TRBJ2-7; 9 nucleotides align to TRBD1. This CDR3 is built from 16 residues. Per germline, CDR1 MNHEY and CDR2 SMNVEV (reference sequence). The V segment lost 5 bases and the J segment 2 bases; nucleotides outside the gene matches: 10. As DNA, the CDR3 is TGTGCCAGCAGTCCCTCGGGGGACAGGGTACCCTACGAGCAGTACTTC. This gives the protein CASSPSGDRVPYEQYF.

V is TRBV9 and J is TRBJ2-5; D unclear. Per the germline V gene, CDR1 is SGDLS and CDR2 is YYNGEE. Trimming took off 3 bases at V and 5 bases at J, with 11 bases between the two ends. The CDR3 loop spans 13 amino acids. CDR3 protein: CASSGPGLETQYF. CDR3 coding DNA: TGTGCCAGCAGCGGACCCGGGCTGGAGACCCAGTACTTC.

The rearrangement links TRBV9 to TRBJ2-2, with D unclear. Germline V gives CDR1 SGDLS, CDR2 YYNGEE. The germline V and J ends were trimmed by 3 bases and 7 bases, with 7 bases remaining between them. The CDR3 totals 12 residues. As DNA, the CDR3 is TGTGCCAGCAGCGAAGGATACGGGGAGCTGTTTTTT. Translated: CASSEGYGELFF. The full variable domain, rest sourced from reference TRBV9 and TRBJ2-2, is DSGVTQTPKHLITATGQRVTLRCSPRSGDLSVYWYQQSLDQGLQFLIQYYNGEERAKGNILERFSAQQFPDLHSELNLSSLELGDSALYFCASSEGYGELFFGEGSRLTVL.

The chain links TRBV5-6 to TRBJ2-7; TRBD1 matches 10 bases. The CDR3 length is 13 residues. The ends lost 4 bases at V and 5 bases at J; junction bases unmatched: 3. Germline V gene lookup returns CDR1 SGHDT and CDR2 YYEEEE. The CDR3 region is CASSPDRGNEQYF. CDR3 coding DNA: TGTGCCAGCAGCCCGGACAGGGGGAACGAGCAGTACTTC.

This chain links TRBV7-9 with TRBJ1-2, with no clear D. V was pared by 1 base and J by 10 bases, with 10 bases between. This CDR3 spans 12 amino acids. Germline lookup yields CDR1 SEHNR and CDR2 FQNEAQ (reference sequence). The CDR3 region has the DNA TGTGCCAGCAGCTTAGGAGGCGGAACCTACACCTTC. This codes for CASSLGGGTYTF.

V gene TRBV29-1 combines with J gene TRBJ1-1; no clear D. Germline V gene data show CDR1 as SQVTM and CDR2 as ANQGSEA. V lost 4 bases and J 4 bases, leaving 16 bases between the germline ends. The CDR3 is 14 residues long. The CDR3 protein is CSVGFPSTPTEAFF. CDR3 nucleotide sequence: TGCAGCGTTGGCTTCCCTTCGACCCCCACTGAAGCTTTCTTT.

The chain is built from TRBV5-6 and TRBJ1-6, with D perhaps matching TRBD1 (5 bases). The germline V gene has CDR1 SGHDT and CDR2 YYEEEE. With 4 bases removed from V and 8 bases from J, the gap between germline ends came to 13 bases. The CDR3 has 14 residues. The CDR3: CASSTLGGDSPLHF. The CDR3, as DNA: TGTGCCAGCAGCACCCTCGGAGGGGATTCACCCCTCCACTTT.

The V call is TRBV4-2, the J call TRBJ2-7, with D unresolved. Germline-derived CDR1 and CDR2 are LGHNA and YNFKEQ. The CDR3 is made up of 13 amino acids. The V end lost 3 bases, the J end lost 3 bases, and 9 bases lay between the germline ends. The CDR3 region has the DNA TGTGCCAGCAGCCAGGCCGAGGACTACGAGCAGTACTTC. Translation gives CASSQAEDYEQYF.

In regard to this clone: At one boundary the junction diverges from the germline segment, which might be a read error. This chain joins TRBV13 and TRBJ2-3; D ambiguous. Germline V gene data show CDR1 as PRHDT and CDR2 as FYEKMQ (reference sequence). This CDR3 comprises 14 residues. In nucleotides, the CDR3 is TGTGCCAGCAGCCAATCGCCGGGCCCAGATTCGCAGTATTTT. Translated: CASSQSPGPDSQYF.

This chain uses TRBV27 with TRBJ2-2, with D possibly being TRBD1 or TRBD2 (5 bases each). From germline, CDR1 is MNHEY and CDR2 SMNVEV (reference sequence). The CDR3 totals 15 residues. The V end lost 2 bases, the J end lost 5 bases, and 12 bases lay between the germline ends. This chain's CDR3 is CASSLVGGSTGELFF. DNA of the CDR3: TGTGCCAGCAGTTTAGTTGGGGGAAGTACCGGGGAGCTGTTTTTT.

V and J are TRBV7-9 and TRBJ2-7, with a possible D match to TRBD1 (5 bases). Germline CDR1 and CDR2: SEHNR and FQNEAQ (reference sequence). The germline V and J ends were trimmed by 5 bases and 1 base, with 12 bases remaining between them. The CDR3 extends over 14 amino acids. CDR3 bases: TGTGCCAGCAGCCCAGCAGGGCATTCCTACGAGCAGTACTTC. Translated, it gives CASSPAGHSYEQYF.

The CDR3 sequence is CASMSGGDAYGYTF. Written as DNA, the CDR3 is TGTGCCAGTATGTCCGGGGGCGATGCCTATGGCTACACCTTC. The chain recombines TRBV7-9 with TRBJ1-2; maybe TRBD1 (6 bases). The ends were cut back, 9 bases at V and 4 bases at J, with 18 bases in the middle. This CDR3 has 14 amino acids. In germline, CDR1 is SEHNR, CDR2 FQNEAQ (reference sequence).